The next 9 T cell receptor beta chains were all read from a single sample in a study of T-cell reconstitution after alpha-beta-depleted transplantation in children. Preparation of the TCRbeta library used unique molecular identifiers. TCRdb re-called the PCR reads through MiXCR, storing one row per CDR3 protein. The sample contains a few hundred thousand distinct CDR3 sequences, over 9.5% of which appear only once. The material sequenced was PBMCs, taken before TCRalphabeta/CD19-depleted stem cell transplant. The receptors here all came from a boy under two years old with acute myeloid leukemia, due to receive a stem cell transplant.

This clonotype was found many times. This chain joins TRBV6-2 or TRBV6-3 and TRBJ2-7, with 9 nucleotides matching TRBD2. Per germline, CDR1 MNHEY and CDR2 SVGEGT. The CDR3 runs to 15 residues. Germline trimming cut 7 bases from V and 2 bases from J; bases unmatched to any gene: 9. Written as DNA, the CDR3 is TGTGCCAGCAACGACGGACTAGCGTATACCTACGAGCAGTACTTC. This translates into CASNDGLAYTYEQYF.

Many counts were recorded for this clonotype. The rearrangement links TRBV5-1 to TRBJ2-1; D may be TRBD1 (6 bases). From germline, CDR1 is SGHRS and CDR2 YFSETQ. The CDR3 loop spans 13 amino acids. The V end was cut by 5 bases, the J end by 8 bases, with 14 bases between. The CDR3 region has the DNA TGCGCCAGCAGTCAAACCAGGGGCTATGAGCAGTTCTTC. Translation: CASSQTRGYEQFF. The full variable domain, in which reference TRBV5-1 and TRBJ2-1 provide the parts outside the CDR3, is KAGVTQTPRYLIKTRGQQVTLSCSPISGHRSVSWYQQTPGQGLQFLFEYFSETQRNKGNFPGRFSGRQFSNSRSEMNVSTLELGDSALYLCASSQTRGYEQFFGPGTRLTVL.

This clonotype came up a few times. V and J are TRBV6-5 and TRBJ2-3; 7 bases match TRBD2. Unmatched junction bases numbered 8, after V lost 5 bases and J lost 0 bases. The germline gives CDR1 MNHEY, CDR2 SVGAGI. CDR3 length: 16 amino acids. CDR3 sequence: CASSLTGGTSTDTQYF. CDR3 nucleotides: TGTGCCAGCAGTCTGACGGGGGGAACTAGCACAGATACGCAGTATTTT.

This clonotype has a count of ten or more. The chain carries TRBV6-5 and TRBJ2-7; the D call may be TRBD1 or TRBD2 (6 bases each). CDR3 length equals 14 residues. The V end lost 7 bases, the J end lost 3 bases, and 16 bases lay between the germline ends. CDR1 is MNHEY, CDR2 SVGAGI, per germline. The CDR3 region is CASKLGGQVYEQYF. The CDR3 nucleotides read TGTGCCAGCAAGTTAGGGGGGCAGGTCTACGAGCAGTACTTC.

This sequence joins TRBV28 and TRBJ2-3; D remains unclear. V lost 5 bases and J lost 3, with 18 bases in between. CDR3 length: 16 amino acids. Germline V lookup: CDR1 MDHEN, CDR2 SYDVKM. In DNA, the CDR3 is TGTGCCAGCAGTCGTCCCCCTCGAGAGGTAACAGATACGCAGTATTTT. This encodes CASSRPPREVTDTQYF.

This clonotype has ten or more counts. The chain uses TRBV28 and TRBJ1-4; 8 positions match TRBD1. From germline, CDR1 is MDHEN and CDR2 SYDVKM. With V trimmed by 3 bases and J by 8 bases, 5 bases remained unmatched. The length of the CDR3 is 14 residues. CDR3: CASSFSGDREKLFF. In DNA, the CDR3 is TGTGCCAGCAGTTTCTCGGGGGACAGGGAAAAACTGTTTTTT. The whole variable domain, filled in from reference TRBV28 and TRBJ1-4, reads DVKVTQSSRYLVKRTGEKVFLECVQDMDHENMFWYRQDPGLGLRLIYFSYDVKMKEKGDIPEGYSVSREKKERFSLILESASTNQTSMYLCASSFSGDREKLFFGSGTQLSVL.

There are many counts of this clonotype. The V and J genes are TRBV7-9 and TRBJ2-2; D not resolved. Trimming shortened V by 1 base and J by 5 bases, and 5 bases separated the two germline ends. Germline CDR1 is SEHNR and CDR2 is FQNEAQ (reference sequence). The CDR3 spans 13 residues. The DNA for the CDR3 is TGTGCCAGCAGCTTAGGGGAAACCGGGGAGCTGTTTTTT. This translates into CASSLGETGELFF. The full variable domain, in which reference TRBV7-9 and TRBJ2-2 provide the parts outside the CDR3, is DTGVSQNPRHKITKRGQNVTFRCDPISEHNRLYWYRQTLGQGPEFLTYFQNEAQLEKSRLLSDRFSAERPKGSFSTLEIQRTEQGDSAMYLCASSLGETGELFFGEGSRLTVL.

This clonotype has only a few counts. The chain carries TRBV4-3 and TRBJ1-6; a possible D gene is TRBD1 (6 bases). The length of the CDR3 is 14 residues. Germline V gene data show CDR1 as LGHNA and CDR2 as YSLEER. Trimming removed 0 bases at V and 12 bases at J, with 12 bases between. In DNA form, the CDR3 reads TGCGCCAGCAGCCAAGATCGGACAGCCCTACCCCTCCACTTT. Encoded protein: CASSQDRTALPLHF.

This clonotype was seen ten or more times. The rearrangement joins TRBV9 to TRBJ2-1; 7 nucleotides line up with TRBD2. This CDR3 comprises 15 residues. Germline V gene sequence: CDR1 SGDLS, CDR2 YYNGEE. V lost 0 bases to trimming and J lost 10 bases; unmatched junction nucleotides: 10. The CDR3, as DNA: TGTGCCAGCAGCGTAGGCGGGGGTCTAGGGTCGGAGCAGTTCTTC. Translating it yields CASSVGGGLGSEQFF.